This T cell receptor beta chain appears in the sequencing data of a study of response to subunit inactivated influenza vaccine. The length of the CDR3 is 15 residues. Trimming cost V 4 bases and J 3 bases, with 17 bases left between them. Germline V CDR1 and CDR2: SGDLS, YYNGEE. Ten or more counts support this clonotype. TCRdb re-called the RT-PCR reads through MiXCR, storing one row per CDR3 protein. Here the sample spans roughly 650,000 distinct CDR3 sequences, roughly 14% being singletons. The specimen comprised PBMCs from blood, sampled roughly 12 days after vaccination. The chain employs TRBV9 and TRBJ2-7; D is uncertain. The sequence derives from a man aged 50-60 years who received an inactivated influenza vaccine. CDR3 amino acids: CASSPRSTAIYEQYF. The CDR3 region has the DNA TGTGCCAGCAGCCCCCGGTCCACGGCAATCTACGAGCAGTACTTC.